In this sample, the clone carrying this T cell receptor beta chain turned up many times. The entry originates in a study of T cells in Graves' hyperthyroidism and ophthalmopathy. Authors of the study amplified TCR beta CDR3 regions from RNA transcripts. Carried out on the TCR CDR3, a first-round RT-PCR used the HTBI primer set. In TCRdb, the multiplex PCR reads were re-called with MiXCR into one record per CDR3 protein. The table records fewer than 350,000 distinct CDR3 sequences, roughly 13% of them present only once. This CDR3 region has 14 residues. From germline, CDR1 is DFQATT and CDR2 SNEGSKA (reference sequence). Unmatched junction bases numbered 10, after V lost 1 base and J lost 10 bases.

J is TRBJ2-1 and V is TRBV20-1, with TRBD2 matching 7 bases. This TCR came from a woman in her forties with Graves' hyperthyroidism. Sequenced: blood. The CDR3: CSARVSRLAPEQFF. The CDR3 nucleotides read TGCAGTGCTAGAGTATCCCGACTAGCACCCGAGCAGTTCTTC.